Below are 20 T cell receptor beta chains sequenced from a single sample in a study of T-cell memory formation after mild COVID-19. TCRdb re-analysed the 5' RACE reads in MiXCR, keeping a single row per CDR3 protein. The table lists about 210,000 distinct CDR3 sequences, roughly 30% of them singletons. The sample taken for sequencing was PBMCs or a T cell subset sorted from them (not recorded which). The receptors were gathered from an adult woman who had mild COVID-19 (a few samples of this study predate the infection). Cell type and time point are not known.

The J gene is TRBJ2-7, the V gene TRBV18, with D perhaps TRBD1 (6 bases). Germline CDR1 and CDR2: KGHSH and LQKENI. CDR3 size: 14 residues. Trimming pared 0 bases from V and 4 bases from J, leaving 10 bases between. The CDR3 DNA reads TGTGCCAGCTCACCACCGGGACACAGATACGAGCAGTACTTC. It encodes CASSPPGHRYEQYF.

This chain connects TRBV29-1 to TRBJ1-1; TRBD1 matches at 9 bases. The CDR3 is made up of 12 amino acids. CDR1 is SQVTM, CDR2 ANQGSEA, per germline. The V segment lost 8 bases and the J segment 10 bases; nucleotides outside the gene matches: 11. Written as DNA, the CDR3 is TGCAGCACCGACGGACAGGGGATCGGAGCTTTCTTT. It codes for CSTDGQGIGAFF.

V gene TRBV6-2 or TRBV6-3 combines with J gene TRBJ1-1; 8 bases map to TRBD1. Germline V gene lookup returns CDR1 MNHEY and CDR2 SVGEGT. The junction had 14 bases not matched to a gene; V was cut back by 5 bases and J by 0 bases. This CDR3 has 18 amino acids. The CDR3 region has the DNA TGTGCCAGCAGTCCAAGCCCCGGACAGGGAAACATGAACACTGAAGCTTTCTTT. Its translation: CASSPSPGQGNMNTEAFF.

This clonotype was observed a few times. The chain combines TRBV10-3 with TRBJ2-1, with 12 bases aligning to TRBD2. V shed 4 bases, J shed 2 bases, and the junction held 0 bases outside the gene matches. Germline V gene lookup returns CDR1 ENHRY and CDR2 SYGVKD. The CDR3 runs 15 residues. CDR3 sequence reads: CAISGTSGAYNEQFF. The CDR3 coding sequence is TGTGCCATCAGTGGGACTAGCGGGGCCTACAATGAGCAGTTCTTC.

The chain has TRBV23-1 and TRBJ2-7; no definite D call. TRBV23-1 is labeled an ORF, and its function is uncertain. The CDR3 is 14 residues long. Trimming left V 0 bases short and J 2 bases short, with 8 bases between. CDR3 residues: CASSQSRPPYEQYF. Here the CDR3 DNA reads TGCGCCAGCAGTCAATCGCGGCCCCCCTACGAGCAGTACTTC.

This chain uses TRBV12-3 or TRBV12-4 with TRBJ1-2; no clear D gene. The CDR3 is 13 residues long. V was pared by 1 base and J by 3 bases, with 6 bases between. CDR3 loop: CASSLDGYYGYTF. The CDR3 DNA sequence: TGTGCCAGCAGTTTAGATGGGTACTATGGCTACACCTTC.

The genes are TRBV24-1 and TRBJ1-2; D remains ambiguous. The CDR3 is made up of 12 amino acids. V dropped 5 bases and J dropped 8 bases, with 11 bases sitting between them. Germline CDR1 and CDR2: KGHDR and SFDVKD. CDR3 coding DNA: TGTGCCACCAGTGTTGGGGTTGGGGGCTACACCTTC. Encoded protein: CATSVGVGGYTF.

This clonotype has a handful of counts. This chain joins TRBV12-3 or TRBV12-4 and TRBJ2-7, with D unclear. Trimming shortened V by 3 bases and J by 4 bases, and 7 bases separated the two germline ends. CDR3 size: 12 residues. CDR3 loop: CASSFVGYEQYF. CDR3 bases: TGTGCCAGCAGTTTTGTGGGTTACGAGCAGTACTTC.

This clonotype occurred a few times. The chain recombines TRBV15 with TRBJ2-7, with unresolved D. The germline V gene has CDR1 LNHNV and CDR2 YYDKDF (reference sequence). The V end was cut by 0 bases, the J end by 3 bases, with 6 bases between. The CDR3 extends over 13 amino acids. The CDR3 DNA follows: TGTGCCACCAGCAGAGATTACCGCTACGAGCAGTACTTC. Its translation: CATSRDYRYEQYF.

This clonotype came up a few times. The chain has TRBV20-1 and TRBJ1-1, with D unclear. The length of the CDR3 is 12 residues. Germline V gene data show CDR1 as DFQATT and CDR2 as SNEGSKA (reference sequence). The V end was cut by 1 base, the J end by 7 bases, with 10 bases between. The CDR3, as DNA: TGCAGTGCTAGAGGCGGATGGGTTGAAGCTTTCTTT. Translation gives CSARGGWVEAFF.

This clonotype was seen a handful of times. The chain employs TRBV12-3 or TRBV12-4 and TRBJ2-1, with a weak D call TRBD2 (7 bases). The CDR3 loop spans 16 amino acids. V lost 3 bases and J lost 7, with 19 bases in between. CDR3 region: CASSFLLGGAPNEQFF. Written as DNA, the CDR3 is TGTGCCAGCAGTTTTCTGCTAGGGGGGGCGCCGAATGAGCAGTTCTTC.

V and J are TRBV20-1 and TRBJ2-6, with D unclear. The CDR3 spans 12 residues. The V end was cut by 8 bases, the J end by 1 base, with 6 bases between. The germline gives CDR1 DFQATT, CDR2 SNEGSKA (reference sequence). The CDR3 region has the DNA TGCAGTATGAGTTCTGGGGCCAACGTCCTGACTTTC. Its protein product is CSMSSGANVLTF.

This chain's CDR3 is CASSSWGNQPQHF. The CDR3 coding sequence is TGTGCCAGCAGTTCGTGGGGCAATCAGCCCCAGCATTTT. The chain uses TRBV27 and TRBJ1-5; D is unclear. The length of the CDR3 is 13 residues. Germline CDR1 reads MNHEY; CDR2 reads SMNVEV (reference sequence). With 4 bases removed from V and 2 bases from J, the gap between germline ends came to 6 bases.

On this clonotype itself: A read error may explain this, as a much larger clone is one base away. The rearrangement joins TRBV4-2 to TRBJ2-7; 8 bases map to TRBD1. CDR1 is LGHNA, CDR2 YNFKEQ, per germline. J lost 3 bases, V lost 4 bases, and 2 bases had no gene match. The CDR3 is made up of 13 amino acids. This CDR3 reads CASSPGQVYEQYF. CDR3 nucleotides: TGTGCCAGCAGCCCGGGACAGGTCTACGAGCAGTACTTC.

This clonotype showed up just once. The V call is TRBV2, the J call TRBJ2-1; 8 positions match TRBD1. Germline trimming cut 6 bases from V and 0 bases from J; bases unmatched to any gene: 4. In germline, CDR1 is SNHLY, CDR2 FYNNEI. The CDR3 is 15 amino acids. The CDR3 nucleotides are TGTGCCAGCAGCGATACAGGGGGCTCCTACAATGAGCAGTTCTTC. This sequence encodes CASSDTGGSYNEQFF.

This clonotype has just a few counts. The V call is TRBV5-1, the J call TRBJ1-6; 7 positions agree with TRBD1. This CDR3 is 15 amino acids long. From germline, CDR1 is SGHRS and CDR2 YFSETQ. V trimming: 3 bases; J trimming: 8 bases; junction bases outside the gene matches: 8. DNA of the CDR3: TGCGCCAGCAGCTACGGACAGGCCGATTATTCACCCCTCCACTTT. Translation: CASSYGQADYSPLHF.

This clonotype was counted a few times. In DNA, the CDR3 is TGTGCCAGCAGCATCGCCCTAGCGGGGGGGCCTCTAGCGCAGTATTTT. Translation: CASSIALAGGPLAQYF. The chain employs TRBV5-4 and TRBJ2-3; 12 nucleotides agree with TRBD2. J gave up 10 bases and V 4 bases, and 13 bases lay outside the gene matches. The CDR3 has 16 residues. Germline V CDR1 and CDR2: SGHNT, YYREEE (reference sequence).

The CDR3 nucleotides are TGTGCCAGCACCACCGGGGGTCAGCCCCAGCATTTT. Translating gives CASTTGGQPQHF. This chain links TRBV7-9 with TRBJ1-5; D possibly corresponds to TRBD1 (5 bases). Germline CDR1 SEHNR, CDR2 FQNEAQ (reference sequence). This CDR3 has 12 amino acids. V gave up 7 bases and J gave up 6 bases, with 10 bases separating them. Full variable domain (outside the CDR3, taken from reference TRBV7-9 and TRBJ1-5): DTGVSQNPRHKITKRGQNVTFRCDPISEHNRLYWYRQTLGQGPEFLTYFQNEAQLEKSRLLSDRFSAERPKGSFSTLEIQRTEQGDSAMYLCASTTGGQPQHFGDGTRLSIL.

The chain is built from TRBV2 and TRBJ1-2, with 7 bases that match TRBD1. The CDR3 sequence is 14 residues long. Germline V lookup: CDR1 SNHLY, CDR2 FYNNEI. V was pared by 7 bases and J by 6 bases, with 11 bases of the junction left unmatched. The CDR3 DNA is TGTGCCAGCACGGGACTACAGGGGATTAATGGCTACACCTTC. Its translation is CASTGLQGINGYTF.

The chain combines TRBV7-2 with TRBJ2-3; 9 bases map to TRBD2. The J segment lost 0 bases and the V segment lost 1 base, leaving 14 bases of the junction unmatched. From germline, CDR1 is SGHTA and CDR2 FQGNSA. The CDR3 length is 20 residues. The CDR3: CASSLGVSGRVGRSTDTQYF. In nucleotides, the CDR3 is TGTGCCAGCAGCTTAGGGGTTAGCGGGAGAGTGGGGCGTAGCACAGATACGCAGTATTTT.